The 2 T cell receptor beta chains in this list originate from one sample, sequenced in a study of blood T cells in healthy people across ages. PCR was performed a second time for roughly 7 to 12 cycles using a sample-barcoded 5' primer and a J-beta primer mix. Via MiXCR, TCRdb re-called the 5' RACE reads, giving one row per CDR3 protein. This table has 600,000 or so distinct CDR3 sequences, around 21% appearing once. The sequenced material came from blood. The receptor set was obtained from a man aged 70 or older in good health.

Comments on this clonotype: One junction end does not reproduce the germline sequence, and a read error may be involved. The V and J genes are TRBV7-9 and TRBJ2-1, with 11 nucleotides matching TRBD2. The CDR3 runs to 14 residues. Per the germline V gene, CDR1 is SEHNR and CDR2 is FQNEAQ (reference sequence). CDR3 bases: TGTGCCAGCAGCTTAGGGGGGACTAGCGGAGATGGGGCCTTC. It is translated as CASSLGGTSGDGAF.

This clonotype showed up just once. The CDR3, as DNA: TGCGCCAGCAGCCAAGCCAGGCTAGCGCACTTCGGTACAGATACGCAGTATTTT. Protein: CASSQARLAHFGTDTQYF. The rearrangement uses TRBV4-1 and TRBJ2-3; the D gene is possibly TRBD2 (6 bases). The CDR3 totals 18 residues. CDR1 and CDR2 from the germline V gene are MGHRA and YSYEKL. V was cut by 1 base and J by 3 bases, with 20 bases left in between.